This T cell receptor (beta chain) was identified in a study of regulatory T cells in long-lasting Graves disease. This clonotype was detected many times. The V and J ends lost 5 bases and 5 bases respectively, with 13 bases between them. CDR1 and CDR2 (germline): MNHEY, SMNVEV (reference sequence). The CDR3 is made up of 14 amino acids. Time point denoted: newly diagnosed GD, antithyroid drugs for less than 3 months. There was RNA extracted from PBMCs, and the TCR library was made from it. Libraries of TCR beta came from iRepertoire HTBI primers plus Arm-PCR of CDR3 regions. TCRdb re-called the multiplex PCR reads with MiXCR, one entry per CDR3 protein. The sample consists of about 420,000 distinct CDR3 sequences, over 15% of them appearing once. The data also belong to a second study, concerning T cells in Graves' hyperthyroidism and ophthalmopathy. That source adds: First-round RT-PCR with HTBI primers amplified the TCR CDR3 region.

V is TRBV27 and J is TRBJ2-4; D not certain. This clonotype originated in a young woman with Graves disease. The sequenced sample was peripheral blood mononuclear cells (PBMCs), obtained at new diagnosis, from a patient treated with antithyroid drugs. This CDR3 reads CASSKLGWENIQYF. The CDR3 nucleotides read TGTGCCAGCAGTAAACTTGGATGGGAAAACATTCAGTACTTC.